This T cell receptor beta chain was profiled in a study of naive and memory T cell subsets. An oligonucleotide containing a UMI was ligated to the 3' end of TCR cDNA. This clonotype has a handful of counts. The antigen is undetermined. Four PCR rounds used nested alpha and beta constant region primers plus the SP2 primer. Blood and skin TCR RNA was reverse transcribed with alpha and beta constant primers. TCRdb passed the 5' RACE reads through MiXCR, listing each CDR3 protein once. The table shows over 45,000 distinct CDR3 sequences, with 7.6% occurring only once. V gave up 5 bases and J gave up 15 bases, with 14 bases separating them. The CDR3 runs to 10 residues. Germline V gene sequence: CDR1 SQVTM, CDR2 ANQGSEA. Study conclusions and caveats: The RNA method is potentially sensitive to activation and differentiation changes.

This chain uses TRBV29-1 with TRBJ2-1, with D tentatively TRBD2 (5 bases). This sequence was found in a female donor in good health. CDR3 amino acids: CSVYDYVAFF. The CDR3 bases are TGCAGCGTTTACGACTATGTTGCGTTCTTC.